This T cell receptor (beta chain) comes out of a study of T cell repertoires in cytomegalovirus infection. Turning to the study itself: Use of recently identified HLA-C-restricted and well-studied HLA-B-restricted CMV epitopes was part of the study. Evidence of both CMV infection and a matching HLA type came from public TCR beta signatures.

Study-wide points: Dominating the ex vivo response were HLA-C-restricted CMV-specific TCR beta clonotypes. Cumulated frequencies of public TCR beta families served to identify carriers of CMV plus the relevant HLA.

Trimming at V came to 2 bases and at J to 5 bases, leaving 3 bases not matched to a gene. Looked up from germline, CDR1 is ENHRY and CDR2 is SYGVKD. CDR3 length: 14 residues. TCRdb re-called the reads through MiXCR, storing one row per CDR3 protein. The sample yields approximately 110,000 distinct CDR3 sequences, 30% to 40% seen once. With respect to this clonotype: The antigen is not known.

This sequence was found in a human donor in good health (CMV status not recorded). Some clones in this sample may be carry-over from other donors' samples. The rearrangement uses TRBV10-3 and TRBJ2-1; 7 bases are shared with TRBD2. The specimen was CD8+ T cells from cultured PBMCs, collected from culture after CMV antigen stimulation. CDR3: CAISEGGGDNEQFF. The CDR3, as DNA: TGTGCCATCAGTGAGGGTGGGGGGGACAATGAGCAGTTCTTC.